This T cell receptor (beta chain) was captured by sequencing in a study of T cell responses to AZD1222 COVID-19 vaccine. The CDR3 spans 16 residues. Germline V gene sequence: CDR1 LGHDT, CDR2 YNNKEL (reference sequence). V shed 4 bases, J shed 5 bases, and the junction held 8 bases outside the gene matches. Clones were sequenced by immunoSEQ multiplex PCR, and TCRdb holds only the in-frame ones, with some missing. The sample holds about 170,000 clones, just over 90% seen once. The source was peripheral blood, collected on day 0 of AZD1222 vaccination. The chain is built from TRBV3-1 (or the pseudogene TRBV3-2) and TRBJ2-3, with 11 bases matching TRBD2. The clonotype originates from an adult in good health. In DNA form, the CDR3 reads TGTGCCAGCAGCCCAACTAGCGGGGGTCCGGGAGATACGCAGTATTTT. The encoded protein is CASSPTSGGPGDTQYF.